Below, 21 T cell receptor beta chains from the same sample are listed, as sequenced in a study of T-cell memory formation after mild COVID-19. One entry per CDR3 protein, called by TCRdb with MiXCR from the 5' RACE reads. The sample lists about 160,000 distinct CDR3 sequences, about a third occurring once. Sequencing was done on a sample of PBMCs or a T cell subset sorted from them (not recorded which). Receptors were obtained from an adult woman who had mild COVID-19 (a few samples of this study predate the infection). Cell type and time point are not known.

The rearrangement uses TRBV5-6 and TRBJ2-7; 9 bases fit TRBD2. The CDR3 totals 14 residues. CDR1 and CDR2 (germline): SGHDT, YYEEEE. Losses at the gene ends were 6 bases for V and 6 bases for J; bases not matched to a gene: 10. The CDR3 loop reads CASIPSGTLLEQYF. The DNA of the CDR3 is TGTGCCAGCATTCCTAGCGGGACGCTCCTCGAGCAGTACTTC.

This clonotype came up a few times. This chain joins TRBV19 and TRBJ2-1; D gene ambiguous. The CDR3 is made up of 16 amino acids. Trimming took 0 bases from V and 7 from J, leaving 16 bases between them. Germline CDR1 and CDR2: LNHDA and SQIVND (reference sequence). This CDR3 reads CASSIDRALTANEQFF. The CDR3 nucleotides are TGTGCCAGTAGTATAGATCGAGCACTAACTGCTAATGAGCAGTTCTTC.

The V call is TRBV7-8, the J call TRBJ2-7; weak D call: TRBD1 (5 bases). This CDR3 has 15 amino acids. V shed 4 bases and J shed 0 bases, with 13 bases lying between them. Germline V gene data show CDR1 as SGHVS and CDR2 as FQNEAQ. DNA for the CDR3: TGTGCCAGCAGCTGGGGCCCGGAGAGCTCCTACGAGCAGTACTTC. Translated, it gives CASSWGPESSYEQYF.

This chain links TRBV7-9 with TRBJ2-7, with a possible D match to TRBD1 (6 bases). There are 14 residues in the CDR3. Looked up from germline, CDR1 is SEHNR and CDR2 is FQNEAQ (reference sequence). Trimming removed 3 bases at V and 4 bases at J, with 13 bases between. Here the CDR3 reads CASSFIGQSYEQYF. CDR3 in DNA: TGTGCCAGCAGCTTTATCGGACAGTCATACGAGCAGTACTTC.

CDR3 sequence: CASSYGRGEAFF. In DNA form, the CDR3 reads TGTGCCAGCAGTTACGGTAGAGGTGAAGCTTTCTTT. The gene calls are TRBV6-5 and TRBJ1-1, with D uncertain. The CDR3 runs to 12 residues. Germline V gene data show CDR1 as MNHEY and CDR2 as SVGAGI. The V gene lost 2 bases and the J gene lost 7 bases, with 8 bases spanning the gap.

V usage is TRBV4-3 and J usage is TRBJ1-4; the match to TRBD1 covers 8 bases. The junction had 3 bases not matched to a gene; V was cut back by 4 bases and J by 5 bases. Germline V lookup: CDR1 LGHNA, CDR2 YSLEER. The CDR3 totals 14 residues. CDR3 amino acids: CASSPGTGNEKLFF. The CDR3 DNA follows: TGCGCCAGCAGCCCCGGGACAGGAAATGAAAAACTGTTTTTT.

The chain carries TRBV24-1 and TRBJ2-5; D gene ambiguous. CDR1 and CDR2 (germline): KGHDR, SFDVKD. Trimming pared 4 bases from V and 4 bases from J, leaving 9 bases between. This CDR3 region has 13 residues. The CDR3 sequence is CATSDRIRETQYF. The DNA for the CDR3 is TGTGCCACCAGTGACAGAATTCGAGAGACCCAGTACTTC.

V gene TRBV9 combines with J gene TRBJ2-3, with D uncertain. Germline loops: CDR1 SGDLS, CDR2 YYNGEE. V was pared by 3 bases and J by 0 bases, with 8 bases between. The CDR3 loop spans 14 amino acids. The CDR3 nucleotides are TGTGCCAGCAGCGCGGCGCGTAGCACAGATACGCAGTATTTT. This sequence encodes CASSAARSTDTQYF.

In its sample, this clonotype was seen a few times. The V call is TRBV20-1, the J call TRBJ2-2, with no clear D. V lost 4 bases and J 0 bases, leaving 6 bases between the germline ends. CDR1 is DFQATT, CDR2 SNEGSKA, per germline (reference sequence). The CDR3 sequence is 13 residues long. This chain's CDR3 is CSAMGTNTGELFF. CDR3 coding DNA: TGCAGTGCTATGGGGACGAACACCGGGGAGCTGTTTTTT.

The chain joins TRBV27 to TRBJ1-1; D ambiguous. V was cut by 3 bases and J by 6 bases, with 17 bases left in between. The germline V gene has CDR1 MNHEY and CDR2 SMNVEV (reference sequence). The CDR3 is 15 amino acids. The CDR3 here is CASSLSRSGGAEAFF. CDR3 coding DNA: TGTGCCAGCAGTTTGTCTCGGTCGGGAGGCGCTGAAGCTTTCTTT.

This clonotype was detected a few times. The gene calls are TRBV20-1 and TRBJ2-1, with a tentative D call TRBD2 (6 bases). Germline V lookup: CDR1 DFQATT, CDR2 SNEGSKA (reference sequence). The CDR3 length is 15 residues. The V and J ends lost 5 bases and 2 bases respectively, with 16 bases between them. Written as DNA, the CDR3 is TGCAGTGCTCGCCCTGGGAGCGGGCCCTACAATGAGCAGTTCTTC. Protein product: CSARPGSGPYNEQFF.

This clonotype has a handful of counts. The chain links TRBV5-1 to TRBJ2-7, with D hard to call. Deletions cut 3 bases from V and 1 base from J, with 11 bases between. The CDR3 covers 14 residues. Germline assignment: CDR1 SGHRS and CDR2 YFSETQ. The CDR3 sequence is CASSYRALSYEQYF. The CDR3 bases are TGCGCCAGCAGCTACCGGGCCTTATCCTACGAGCAGTACTTC.

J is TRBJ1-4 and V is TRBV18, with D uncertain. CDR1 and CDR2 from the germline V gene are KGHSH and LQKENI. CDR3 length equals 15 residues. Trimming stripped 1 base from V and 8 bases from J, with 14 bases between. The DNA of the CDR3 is TGTGCCAGCTCACCACAATTGGACGGAAGGGAAAAACTGTTTTTT. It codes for CASSPQLDGREKLFF.

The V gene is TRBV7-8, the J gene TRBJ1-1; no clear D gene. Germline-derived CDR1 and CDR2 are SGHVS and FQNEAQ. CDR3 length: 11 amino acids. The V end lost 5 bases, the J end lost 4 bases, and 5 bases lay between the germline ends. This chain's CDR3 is CASSQTTEAFF. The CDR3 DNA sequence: TGTGCCAGCAGCCAGACCACTGAAGCTTTCTTT.

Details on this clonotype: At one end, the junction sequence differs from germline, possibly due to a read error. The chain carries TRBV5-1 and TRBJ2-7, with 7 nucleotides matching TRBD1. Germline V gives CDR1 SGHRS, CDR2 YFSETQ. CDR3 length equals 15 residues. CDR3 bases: TGCGCCAGCAGCTACGCCTCCGGGACAGAGGAAGATCAGTGCTTC. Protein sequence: CASSYASGTEEDQCF.

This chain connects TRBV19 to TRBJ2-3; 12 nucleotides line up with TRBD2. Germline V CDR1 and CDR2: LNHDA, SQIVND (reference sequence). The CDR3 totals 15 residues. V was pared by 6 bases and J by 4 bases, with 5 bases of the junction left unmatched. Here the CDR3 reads CASRLAGGGPDTQYF. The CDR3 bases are TGTGCCAGTAGACTAGCGGGAGGTGGGCCAGATACGCAGTATTTT. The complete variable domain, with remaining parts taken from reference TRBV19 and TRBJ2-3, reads DGGITQSPKYLFRKEGQNVTLSCEQNLNHDAMYWYRQDPGQGLRLIYYSQIVNDFQKGDIAEGYSVSREKKESFPLTVTSAQKNPTAFYLCASRLAGGGPDTQYFGPGTRLTVL.

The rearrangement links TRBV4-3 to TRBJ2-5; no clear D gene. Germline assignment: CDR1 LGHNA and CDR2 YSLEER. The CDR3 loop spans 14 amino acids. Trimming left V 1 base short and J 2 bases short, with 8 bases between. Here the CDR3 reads CASSQAGSQETQYF. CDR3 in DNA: TGCGCCAGCAGCCAAGCAGGCAGTCAAGAGACCCAGTACTTC.

The CDR3 DNA reads as TGTGCCAGCAGCTTGCAGACTGAGCAGTTCTTC. This gives the protein CASSLQTEQFF. The rearrangement links TRBV5-6 to TRBJ2-1; D gene unclear. The CDR3 totals 11 residues. Germline V gene lookup returns CDR1 SGHDT and CDR2 YYEEEE. V was shortened by 1 base and J by 9 bases, with 5 bases between the two germline ends.

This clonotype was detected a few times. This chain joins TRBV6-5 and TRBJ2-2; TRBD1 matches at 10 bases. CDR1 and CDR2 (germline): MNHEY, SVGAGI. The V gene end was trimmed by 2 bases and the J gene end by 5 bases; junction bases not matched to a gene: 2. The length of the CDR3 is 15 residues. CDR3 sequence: CASSYDRGLTGELFF. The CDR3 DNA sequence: TGTGCCAGCAGTTACGACAGGGGGCTTACCGGGGAGCTGTTTTTT.

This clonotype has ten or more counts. CDR3 in amino acids: CASSEGTLGNQPQHF. The CDR3 bases are TGTGCCAGCAGCGAAGGGACCCTCGGCAATCAGCCCCAGCATTTT. The chain couples TRBV9 to TRBJ1-5; the D gene is possibly TRBD1 (5 bases). The CDR3 covers 15 residues. Germline V gene data show CDR1 as SGDLS and CDR2 as YYNGEE. The ends were cut back, 3 bases at V and 2 bases at J, with 12 bases in the middle.

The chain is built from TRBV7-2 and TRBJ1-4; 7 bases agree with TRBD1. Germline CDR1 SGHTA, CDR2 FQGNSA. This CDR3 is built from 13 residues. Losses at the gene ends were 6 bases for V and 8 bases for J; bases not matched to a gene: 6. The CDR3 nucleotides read TGTGCCAGCAGTCCTCAGGGGGTGGAAAAACTGTTTTTT. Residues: CASSPQGVEKLFF.